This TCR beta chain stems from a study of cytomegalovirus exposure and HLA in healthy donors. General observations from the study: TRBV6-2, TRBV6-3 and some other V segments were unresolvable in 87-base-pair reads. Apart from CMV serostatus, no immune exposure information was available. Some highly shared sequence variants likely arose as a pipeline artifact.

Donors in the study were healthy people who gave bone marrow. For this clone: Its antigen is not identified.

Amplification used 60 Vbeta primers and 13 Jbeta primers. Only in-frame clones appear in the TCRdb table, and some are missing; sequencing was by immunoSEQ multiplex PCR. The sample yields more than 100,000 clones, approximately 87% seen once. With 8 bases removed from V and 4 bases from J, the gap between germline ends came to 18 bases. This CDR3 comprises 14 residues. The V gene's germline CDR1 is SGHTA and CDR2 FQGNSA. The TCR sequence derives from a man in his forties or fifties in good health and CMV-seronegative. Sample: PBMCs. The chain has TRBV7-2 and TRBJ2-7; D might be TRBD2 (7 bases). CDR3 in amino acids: CASGRGEGPYEQYF. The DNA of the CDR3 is TGTGCCAGCGGTAGGGGGGAGGGCCCGTACGAGCAGTACTTC.